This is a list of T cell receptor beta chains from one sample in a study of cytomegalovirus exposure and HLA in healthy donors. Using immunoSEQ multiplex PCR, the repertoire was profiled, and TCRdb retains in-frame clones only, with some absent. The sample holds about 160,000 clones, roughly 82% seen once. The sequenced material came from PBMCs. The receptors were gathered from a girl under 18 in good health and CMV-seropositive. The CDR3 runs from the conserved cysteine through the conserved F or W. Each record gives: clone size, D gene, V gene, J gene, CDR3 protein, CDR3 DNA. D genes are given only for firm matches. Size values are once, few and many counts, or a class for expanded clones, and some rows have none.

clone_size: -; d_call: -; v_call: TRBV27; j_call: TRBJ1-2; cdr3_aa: CASSLYKTGHGGYTF; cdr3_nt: TGTGCCAGCAGTTTGTACAAAACGGGACACGGAGGCTACACCTTC
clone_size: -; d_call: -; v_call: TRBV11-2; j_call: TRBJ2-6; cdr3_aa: CASSFFLSGANVLTF; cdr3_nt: TGTGCCAGCAGCTTTTTCCTCTCTGGGGCCAACGTCCTGACTTTT
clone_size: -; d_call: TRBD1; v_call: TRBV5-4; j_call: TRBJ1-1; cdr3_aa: CASQGLDRGNIEAFF; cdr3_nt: TGTGCCAGCCAGGGGCTTGACAGGGGGAACATTGAAGCTTTCTTT
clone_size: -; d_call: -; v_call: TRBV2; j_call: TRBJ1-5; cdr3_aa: CASSEASDQPQHF; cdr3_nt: TGTGCCAGCAGTGAAGCGAGTGATCAGCCCCAGCATTTT
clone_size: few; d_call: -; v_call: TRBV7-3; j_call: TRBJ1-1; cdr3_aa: CASSLTSGSRAFF; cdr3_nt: TGTGCCAGCAGCTTAACGTCAGGGTCCAGAGCTTTCTTT
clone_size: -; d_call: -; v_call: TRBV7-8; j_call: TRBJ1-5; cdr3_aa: CASSLDSSNQPQHF; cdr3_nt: TGTGCCAGCAGCCTGGACAGTAGCAATCAGCCCCAGCATTTT
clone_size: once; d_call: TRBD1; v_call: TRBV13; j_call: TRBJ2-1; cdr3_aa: CASSPDRGVEQFF; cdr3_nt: TGTGCCAGCAGCCCCGACAGGGGGGTTGAGCAGTTCTTC
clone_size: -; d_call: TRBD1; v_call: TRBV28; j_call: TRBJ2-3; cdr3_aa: CASSLIARTGGTDTQYF; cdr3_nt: TGTGCCAGCAGTTTAATTGCAAGGACAGGGGGCACAGATACGCAGTATTTT
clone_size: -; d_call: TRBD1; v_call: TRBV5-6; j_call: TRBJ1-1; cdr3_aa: CASSWDSEAFF; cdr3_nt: TGTGCCAGCAGCTGGGACAGTGAAGCTTTCTTT
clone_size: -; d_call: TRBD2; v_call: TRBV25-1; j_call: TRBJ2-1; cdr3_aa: CASSTPERGPYNEQFF; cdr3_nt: TGTGCCAGCAGCACCCCTGAGCGGGGGCCCTACAATGAGCAGTTCTTC
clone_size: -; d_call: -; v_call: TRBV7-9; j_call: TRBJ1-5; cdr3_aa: CSSSFQYQPQHF; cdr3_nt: TGTTCCAGCAGCTTCCAATATCAGCCCCAGCATTTT
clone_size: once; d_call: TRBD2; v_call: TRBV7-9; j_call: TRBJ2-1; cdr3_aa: CASTLAGANEQFF; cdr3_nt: TGTGCCAGCACCCTAGCGGGAGCCAATGAGCAGTTCTTC
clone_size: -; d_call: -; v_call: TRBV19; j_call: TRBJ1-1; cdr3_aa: CASTNPVNTEAFF; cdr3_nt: TGTGCCAGTACGAATCCGGTGAACACTGAAGCTTTCTTT
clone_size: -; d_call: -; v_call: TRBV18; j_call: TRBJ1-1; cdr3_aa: CASSTNKGDEAFF; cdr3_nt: TGTGCCAGCTCAACAAATAAAGGGGATGAAGCTTTCTTT
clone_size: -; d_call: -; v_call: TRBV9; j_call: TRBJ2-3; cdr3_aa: CASSPGTGTSTDTQYF; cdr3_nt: TGTGCCAGCAGCCCAGGGACTGGGACTAGCACAGATACGCAGTATTTT
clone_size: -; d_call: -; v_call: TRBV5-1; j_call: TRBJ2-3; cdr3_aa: CATSTDTQYF; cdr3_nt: TGCGCCACTAGCACAGATACGCAGTATTTT
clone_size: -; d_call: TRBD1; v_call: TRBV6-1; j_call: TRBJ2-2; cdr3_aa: CASRRVTGISGELFF; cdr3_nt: TGTGCCAGCAGGAGGGTGACAGGGATTTCCGGGGAGCTGTTTTTT
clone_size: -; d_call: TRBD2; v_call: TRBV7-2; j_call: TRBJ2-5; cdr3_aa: CASSGQRGGQETQYF; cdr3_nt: TGTGCCAGCAGCGGACAGCGGGGGGGACAAGAGACCCAGTACTTC
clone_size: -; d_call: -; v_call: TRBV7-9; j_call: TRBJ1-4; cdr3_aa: CASSLRTADEKLFF; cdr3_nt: TGTGCCAGCAGCCTTAGGACAGCCGATGAAAAACTGTTTTTT
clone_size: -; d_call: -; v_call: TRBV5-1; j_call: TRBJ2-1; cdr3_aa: CASSLMGRLTNNEQFF; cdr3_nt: TGCGCCAGCAGCTTGATGGGGCGATTAACGAACAATGAGCAGTTCTTC
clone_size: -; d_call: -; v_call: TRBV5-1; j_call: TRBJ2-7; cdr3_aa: CASSPLGLYEQYF; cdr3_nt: TGCGCCAGCAGCCCCCTGGGGCTATACGAGCAGTACTTC
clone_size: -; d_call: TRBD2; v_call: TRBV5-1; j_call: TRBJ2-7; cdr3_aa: CAREGLAEPYEQYF; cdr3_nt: TGCGCCAGAGAAGGACTAGCGGAGCCCTACGAGCAGTACTTC
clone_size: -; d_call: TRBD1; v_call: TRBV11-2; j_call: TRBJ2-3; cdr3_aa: CASSLGTGGFTDTQYF; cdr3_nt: TGTGCCAGCAGCTTAGGTACAGGGGGCTTCACAGATACGCAGTATTTT
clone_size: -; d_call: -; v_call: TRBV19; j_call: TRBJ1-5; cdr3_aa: CASSRQGWNQPQHF; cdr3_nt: TGTGCCAGTAGTCGGCAGGGTTGGAATCAGCCCCAGCATTTT
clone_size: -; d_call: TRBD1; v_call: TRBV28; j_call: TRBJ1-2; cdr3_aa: CANQDRVYGYTF; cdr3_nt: TGTGCCAACCAAGACAGGGTGTATGGCTACACCTTC
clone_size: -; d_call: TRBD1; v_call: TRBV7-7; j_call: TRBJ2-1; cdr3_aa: CASSSSQGVGEQFF; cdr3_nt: TGTGCTAGCAGCTCCAGTCAGGGGGTAGGTGAGCAGTTCTTC
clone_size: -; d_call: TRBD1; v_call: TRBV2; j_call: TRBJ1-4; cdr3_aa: CASTWDRREKLFF; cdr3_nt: TGTGCCAGCACCTGGGACAGGCGGGAAAAACTGTTTTTT
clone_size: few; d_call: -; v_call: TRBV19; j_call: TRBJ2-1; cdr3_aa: CASAPTYNEQFF; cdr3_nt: TGTGCCAGTGCGCCAACCTACAATGAGCAGTTCTTC
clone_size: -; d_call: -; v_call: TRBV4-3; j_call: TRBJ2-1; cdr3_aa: CASSQDGGAALYNEQFF; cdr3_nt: TGCGCCAGCAGCCAAGATGGGGGGGCAGCGCTCTACAATGAGCAGTTCTTC
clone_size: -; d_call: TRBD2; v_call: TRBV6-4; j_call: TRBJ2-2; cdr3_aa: CASSDPGTSGRKARELFF; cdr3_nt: TGTGCCAGCAGTGATCCCGGGACTAGCGGGAGGAAGGCCAGGGAGCTGTTTTTT
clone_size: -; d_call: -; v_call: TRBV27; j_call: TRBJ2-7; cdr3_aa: CASRETGIPYEQYF; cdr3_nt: TGTGCCAGCAGGGAAACAGGGATTCCCTACGAGCAGTACTTC
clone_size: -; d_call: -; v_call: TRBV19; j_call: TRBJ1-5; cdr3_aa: CASSPRKSNQPQHF; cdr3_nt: TGTGCCAGTAGTCCTAGGAAAAGCAATCAGCCCCAGCATTTT
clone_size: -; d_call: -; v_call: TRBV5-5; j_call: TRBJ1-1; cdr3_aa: CASSPPGEVMNTEAFF; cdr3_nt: TGTGCCAGCAGCCCGCCTGGGGAGGTAATGAACACTGAAGCTTTCTTT
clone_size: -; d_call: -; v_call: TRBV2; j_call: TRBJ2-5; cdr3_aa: CASKEENQETQYF; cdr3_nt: TGTGCCAGCAAGGAGGAAAACCAAGAGACCCAGTACTTC
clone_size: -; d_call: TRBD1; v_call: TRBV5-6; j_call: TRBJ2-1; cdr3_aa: CASSSLRGPYNEQFF; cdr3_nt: TGTGCCAGCAGCTCTTTAAGGGGGCCCTACAATGAGCAGTTCTTC
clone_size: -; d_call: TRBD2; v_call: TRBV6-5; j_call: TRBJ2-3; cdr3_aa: CASRLLAEGTDTQYF; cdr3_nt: TGTGCCAGCAGGTTACTAGCGGAGGGAACAGATACGCAGTATTTT